This T cell receptor beta chain was documented in a study of shared clonotypes between healthy human individuals. With regard to this clone: The antigen is undetermined.

It was at deep level that the assay was run. Sequenced by immunoSEQ multiplex PCR; TCRdb stores in-frame clones only, minus some. The sample carries 2 million to 2.5 million clones, roughly 95% recorded once. The V end was cut by 5 bases, the J end by 5 bases, with 16 bases between. Per germline, CDR1 SGHVS and CDR2 FQNEAQ. The CDR3 contains 14 residues. Study donors comprised healthy, HIV-negative adults devoid of recent acute infection or vaccination. Nashville, Tennessee was home to all donors, who were Caucasian adults. Findings of the study overall: Clonotype sharing levels among donors were expected to vary with sequencing depth.

The chain is built from TRBV7-8 and TRBJ2-7; perhaps D is TRBD1 or TRBD2 (5 bases each). The source of this sequence is a man between 18 and 29 years old in good health. Sequencing was done on a sample of naive CD4+ T cells sorted from blood. The subset here: CD45RA+ positively selected. In DNA, the CDR3 is TGTGCCAGCAGCAGCGGACACGGCCAGGACGAGCAGTACTTC. It specifies CASSSGHGQDEQYF.